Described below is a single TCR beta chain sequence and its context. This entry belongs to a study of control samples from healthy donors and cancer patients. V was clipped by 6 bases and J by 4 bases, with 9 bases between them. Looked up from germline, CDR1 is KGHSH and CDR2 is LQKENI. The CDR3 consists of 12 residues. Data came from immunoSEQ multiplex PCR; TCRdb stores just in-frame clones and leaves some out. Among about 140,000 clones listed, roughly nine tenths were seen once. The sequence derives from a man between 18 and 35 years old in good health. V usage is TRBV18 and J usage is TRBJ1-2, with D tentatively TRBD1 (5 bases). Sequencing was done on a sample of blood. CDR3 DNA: TGTGCCAGCTCGCAAGACAGCTATGGCTACACCTTC. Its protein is CASSQDSYGYTF.